This T cell receptor beta chain was documented in a study of T cells in localized non-small cell lung cancer. Study results and limitations: The appearance of a median roughly 58 of the top 100 tumor clones was seen in adjacent lung.

Germline-derived CDR1 and CDR2 are LNHDA and SQIVND (reference sequence). V lost 9 bases, J lost 7 bases, and 15 bases lay in between. The CDR3 runs to 13 residues. Repertoires were generated with immunoSEQ multiplex PCR, while TCRdb's copy carries only in-frame clones and drops some. The sample lists approximately 31,000 clones, roughly 91% seen once, with around 3.2% in the top ten. Points on this clone: Its antigen is undetermined.

The receptor was derived from a female donor of 60 years or more with stage I lung adenocarcinoma. The genes are TRBV19 and TRBJ1-4; maybe TRBD1 (5 bases). The sequenced sample was peripheral blood, obtained before any cancer treatment. Here the CDR3 reads CASSSGIGEKLFF. The CDR3 bases are TGTGCCAGCAGCTCAGGGATAGGTGAAAAACTGTTTTTT.